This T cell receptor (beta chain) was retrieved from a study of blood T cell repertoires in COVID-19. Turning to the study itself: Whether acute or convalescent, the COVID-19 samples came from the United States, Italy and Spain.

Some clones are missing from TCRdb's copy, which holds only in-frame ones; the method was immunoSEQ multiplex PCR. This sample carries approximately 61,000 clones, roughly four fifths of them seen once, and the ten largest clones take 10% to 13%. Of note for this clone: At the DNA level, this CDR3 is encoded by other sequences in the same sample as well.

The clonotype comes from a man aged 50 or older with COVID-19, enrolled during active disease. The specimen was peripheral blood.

For the CDR3, the DNA is TGTGCCAGCAGCTTAGACAGGGGGAGGACCGGGGAGCTGTTTTTT. It translates to CASSLDRGRTGELFF. The chain carries TRBV7-3 and TRBJ2-2; TRBD1 matches 9 bases. Losses at the gene ends were 2 bases for V and 5 bases for J; bases not matched to a gene: 3. Germline V CDR1 and CDR2: SGHTA, FQGTGA. The CDR3 sequence is 15 residues long.